The sequence of this T cell receptor (beta chain) was determined in a study of T-cell memory formation after mild COVID-19. This clonotype appeared many times. The antigen remains unidentified. Points from the study as a whole: Cross-reactive memory appears to have joined, as suggested by some responding clones showing up in pre-infection memory. Contracting CD8+ clones were enriched in EMRA, CD4+ mainly in CM and EM. Later expanders leaned CD4+, whereas day 15 to 85 contracting clones were balanced CD4/CD8.

V lost 5 bases, J lost 5 bases, and 9 bases lay in between. Per germline, CDR1 SEHNR and CDR2 FQNEAQ (reference sequence). The CDR3 extends over 12 amino acids. TCRdb re-called the 5' RACE reads through MiXCR, storing one row per CDR3 protein. The table shows around 140,000 distinct CDR3 sequences, with 6% to 7% occurring only once. This receptor was taken from an adult woman who had mild COVID-19 (a few samples of this study predate the infection). Cell type and time point are not known. The chain employs TRBV7-9 and TRBJ1-2; D gene uncertain. The source material was PBMCs or a T cell subset sorted from them (not recorded which). The CDR3 coding sequence is TGTGCCAGCAGCCGCCCTTCGTATGGCTACACCTTC. Encoded protein: CASSRPSYGYTF.